The 9 T cell receptor beta chains listed next were all sequenced from one sample in a study of T cell repertoires in cytomegalovirus infection (dated by TCRdb to between 2018 and 2021). The treatment or condition label for this specimen denotes: in vitro stimulation with specific CMV peptide epitopes to enrich CMV-specific T cells. The sample was run on an Illumina HiSeq 1500. TCRdb redid the processing of the public reads, applying fastp at Q25 and MiXCR, and retained in-frame beta chains. Every entry covers one CDR3 protein and lists the most common genes and DNA from its rows. This sample comprises about 920,000 distinct CDR3 sequences, roughly 31% of them detected only once. The ten most abundant clones make up roughly 13% of the sample. These receptors' targets are unknown. The source was cultured CD8+ T cells from PBMCs, collected from culture after CMV antigen stimulation. The source of these receptors is a human donor in good health (CMV status not recorded). Some clones in this sample may be carry-over from other donors' samples.

V is TRBV4-1 and J is TRBJ2-1, with 7 bases that match TRBD2. The germline CDR1 and CDR2 sequences are MGHRA and YSYEKL. The CDR3 length is 15 residues. The junction had 8 bases not matched to a gene; V was cut back by 4 bases and J by 5 bases. CDR3 in DNA: TGCGCCAGCAGCCCCTTATGGGGGGGGGACAATGAGCAGTTCTTC. It is translated as CASSPLWGGDNEQFF.

The chain uses TRBV2 and TRBJ1-1; D might be TRBD1 (5 bases). V was shortened by 10 bases and J by 5 bases, with 14 bases between the two germline ends. Germline loops: CDR1 SNHLY, CDR2 FYNNEI. This CDR3 contains 12 residues. CDR3 nucleotide sequence: TGTGCCACCCCGGGGGGGAGGACTGAAGCTTTCTTT. Translating it yields CATPGGRTEAFF.

This clonotype has just one count. DNA of the CDR3: TGTGCCATCAGTAACGGGACAGCTCCGGCCAGGGAGACCCAGTACTTC. Its protein is CAISNGTAPARETQYF. This sequence joins TRBV10-3 and TRBJ2-5; 7 positions agree with TRBD1. V lost 5 bases to trimming and J lost 5 bases; unmatched junction nucleotides: 14. This CDR3 is 16 amino acids long. CDR1 is ENHRY, CDR2 SYGVKD, per germline.

Only a few counts were recorded for this clonotype. V gene TRBV27 combines with J gene TRBJ2-2; maybe TRBD1 (5 bases). The length of the CDR3 is 13 residues. In germline, CDR1 is MNHEY, CDR2 SMNVEV (reference sequence). The ends were cut back, 6 bases at V and 7 bases at J, with 12 bases in the middle. This CDR3 reads CASRDRARGELFF. In DNA, the CDR3 is TGTGCCAGCAGAGACAGAGCACGCGGGGAGCTGTTTTTT.

This clonotype was counted only a few times. The chain recombines TRBV11-2 with TRBJ2-7; the D gene is possibly TRBD2 (6 bases). V shed 0 bases and J shed 5 bases, with 17 bases lying between them. Germline lookup yields CDR1 SGHAT and CDR2 FQNNGV. The CDR3 has 16 amino acids. The CDR3 nucleotides are TGTGCCAGCAGCTTAGATGCCCCCGGGGGATCTCACGAGCAGTACGTC. Translation: CASSLDAPGGSHEQYV.

The chain uses TRBV19 and TRBJ1-1, with D unresolved. Germline CDR1 and CDR2: LNHDA and SQIVND (reference sequence). The CDR3 totals 13 residues. The V end was cut by 3 bases, the J end by 7 bases, with 12 bases between. CDR3: CASSMLLGYEAFF. Here the CDR3 DNA reads TGTGCCAGTAGTATGCTTCTGGGGTATGAAGCTTTCTTT.

The genes are TRBV27 and TRBJ2-3; D perhaps matches TRBD2 (5 bases). Germline V gene lookup returns CDR1 MNHEY and CDR2 SMNVEV (reference sequence). This CDR3 is built from 11 residues. V was clipped by 8 bases and J by 6 bases, with 9 bases between them. CDR3 amino acids: CASAGEDTQYF. The DNA of the CDR3 is TGTGCCAGCGCTGGGGAGGATACGCAGTATTTT.

This clonotype was counted between two and nine times. The genes are TRBV7-3 and TRBJ2-5; 12 bases fit TRBD1. After removal of 0 bases from V and 3 bases from J, the junction contained 5 bases not matched to a gene. This CDR3 is 17 amino acids long. CDR1 and CDR2 from the germline V gene are SGHTA and FQGTGA. In DNA form, the CDR3 reads TGTGCCAGCAGCTTAACGGGACAGGGGGCCCTCAAAGAGACCCAGTACTTC. Translation gives CASSLTGQGALKETQYF.

This clonotype was counted between two and nine times. The chain links TRBV24-1 to TRBJ2-3; D remains ambiguous. V was pared by 4 bases and J by 6 bases, with 13 bases between. The germline V gene has CDR1 KGHDR and CDR2 SFDVKD. There are 14 residues in the CDR3. The DNA for the CDR3 is TGTGCCACCAGTGACAGACGTGGGTCCGATACGCAGTATTTT. Translated, it gives CATSDRRGSDTQYF.